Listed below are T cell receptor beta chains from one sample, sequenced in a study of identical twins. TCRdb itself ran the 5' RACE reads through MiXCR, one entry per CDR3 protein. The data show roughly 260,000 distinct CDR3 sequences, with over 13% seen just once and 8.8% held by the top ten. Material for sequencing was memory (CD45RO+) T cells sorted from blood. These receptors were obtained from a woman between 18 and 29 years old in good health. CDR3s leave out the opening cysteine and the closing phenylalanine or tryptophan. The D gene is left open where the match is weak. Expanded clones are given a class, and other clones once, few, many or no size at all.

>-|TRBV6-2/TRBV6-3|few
ASSYGRGPGNTIY
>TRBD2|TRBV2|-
AQEDLAGKRDTQY
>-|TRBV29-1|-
SSKVNTEAF
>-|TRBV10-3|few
AISPSGAGANVLT
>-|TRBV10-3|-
ATREGSGNTIY
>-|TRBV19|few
ASSTQVVSYGYT
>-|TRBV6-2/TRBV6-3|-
ASSYVPYEQY
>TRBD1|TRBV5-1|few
ASSYTGGGEGGYT
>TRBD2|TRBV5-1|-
ASSSLSGGLQETQY
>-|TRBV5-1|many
ASSLPGDEQY
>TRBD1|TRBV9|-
ASSVGPGTGGWGNIQY
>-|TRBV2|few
ASRDLLQGKQY
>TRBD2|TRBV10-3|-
AISESGGTPTDTQY
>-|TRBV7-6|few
ASRPRTVSNQPQH
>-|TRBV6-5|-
ASSYPRSGGDIDEQF
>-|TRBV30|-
AWSTGYTEAF
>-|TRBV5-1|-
ASSLSPIVGEQY
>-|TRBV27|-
ASSPLSIGTQY
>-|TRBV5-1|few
ASSLATDTEAF
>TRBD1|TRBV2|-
ASSIQGGMAF
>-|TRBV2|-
ASSRGSSGANVLT
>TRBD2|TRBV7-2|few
ASSKRGSYNEQF
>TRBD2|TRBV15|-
ATSRGTTDSNEQF
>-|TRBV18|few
ASSPISRGYSGANVLT
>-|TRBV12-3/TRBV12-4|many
ASRQEEGRETQY
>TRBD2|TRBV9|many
ARRGRKDTQY
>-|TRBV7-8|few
ASSVDTWDTEAF
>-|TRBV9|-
ASSVAPQPGDYGYT
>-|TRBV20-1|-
SARQGETQY
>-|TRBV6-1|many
ASRGAASTETQY
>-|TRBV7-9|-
ASSFAQETQY
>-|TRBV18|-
ASSPVYTQNEQF
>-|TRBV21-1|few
ASSKSGHYYNEQF
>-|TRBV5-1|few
ASSLTAPSTDTQY
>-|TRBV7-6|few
ASSPQGSSYT
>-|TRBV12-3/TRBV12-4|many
ASSLEGTYGYT
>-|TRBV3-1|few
ASSQEGVYQPQH
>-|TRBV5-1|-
ASSSDLYGYT
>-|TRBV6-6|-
ASSDPNTEAF
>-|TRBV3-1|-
ASSQGSNIQY
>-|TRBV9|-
ASSVDGARTGELF
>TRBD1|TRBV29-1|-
SAVRGLDTQY
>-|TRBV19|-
ASRAGGPNYGYT
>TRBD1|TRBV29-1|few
SGEGQGNGYT
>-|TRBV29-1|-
SVGGPNTEAF
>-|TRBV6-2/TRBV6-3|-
ASISGTLYNEQF
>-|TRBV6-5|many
ASSPGADPILAQY
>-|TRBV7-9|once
ASSSKQTGLGNTIY
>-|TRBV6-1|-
ASNEVGSGELF
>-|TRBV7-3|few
ASSLGVLDTGELF
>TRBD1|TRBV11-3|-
ASSLAATVTGGYGYT
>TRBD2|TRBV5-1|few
ASSYTGTSGTDTQY
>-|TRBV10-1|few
ASSESGTVHNEQF
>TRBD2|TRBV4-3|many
ASSQAPSGRSGANVLT